The 2 T cell receptor beta chains below were found in one sample sequenced in a study of regulatory T cells in long-lasting Graves disease. The time point is: persistent/refractory GD, antithyroid drugs over 5 years with positive TRAb. PBMC-extracted RNA yielded the TCR library. Investigators prepared the TCR beta libraries by applying iRepertoire HTBI primers and Arm-PCR of CDR3 regions. TCRdb fed the multiplex PCR reads into MiXCR, producing one record per CDR3 protein. The sample carries hundreds of thousands of distinct CDR3 sequences, 20% to 25% recorded once. This material consisted of peripheral blood mononuclear cells (PBMCs), taken when the disease was refractory, from a patient treated with antithyroid drugs. The source is a female donor with Graves disease.

The rearrangement links TRBV3-1 to TRBJ1-2, with no clear D. This CDR3 region has 12 residues. V was pared by 1 base and J by 7 bases, with 7 bases between. Germline V lookup: CDR1 LGHDT, CDR2 YNNKEL (reference sequence). CDR3 DNA sequence: TGTGCCAGCAGCCAAGTGAAGGGTGGCTACACCTTC. Protein: CASSQVKGGYTF.

This clonotype was found many times. The J gene is TRBJ1-6, the V gene TRBV7-2; possibly TRBD1 for D (5 bases). Germline V gives CDR1 SGHTA, CDR2 FQGNSA. The CDR3 loop spans 14 amino acids. V was pared by 5 bases and J by 9 bases, with 14 bases between. The DNA of the CDR3 is TGTGCCAGCAGCACCGGGGCGAGCATTTCACCCCTCCACTTT. Its translation is CASSTGASISPLHF.